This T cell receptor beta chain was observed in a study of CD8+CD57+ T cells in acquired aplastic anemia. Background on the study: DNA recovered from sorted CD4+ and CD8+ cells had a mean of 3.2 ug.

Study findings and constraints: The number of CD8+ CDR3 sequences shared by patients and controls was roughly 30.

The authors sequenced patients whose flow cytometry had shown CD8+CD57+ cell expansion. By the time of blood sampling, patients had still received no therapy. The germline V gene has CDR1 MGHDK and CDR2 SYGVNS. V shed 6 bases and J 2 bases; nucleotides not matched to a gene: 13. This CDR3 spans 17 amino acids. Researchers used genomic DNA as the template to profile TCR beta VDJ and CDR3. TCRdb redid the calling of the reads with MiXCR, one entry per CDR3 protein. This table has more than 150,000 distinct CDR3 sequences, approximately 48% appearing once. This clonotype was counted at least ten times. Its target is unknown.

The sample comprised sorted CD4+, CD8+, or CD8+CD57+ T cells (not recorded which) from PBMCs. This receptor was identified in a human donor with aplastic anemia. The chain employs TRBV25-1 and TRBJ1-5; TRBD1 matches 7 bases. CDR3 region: CASSHKPGQGGNQPQHF. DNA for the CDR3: TGTGCCAGCAGCCACAAACCGGGGCAGGGGGGCAATCAGCCCCAGCATTTT. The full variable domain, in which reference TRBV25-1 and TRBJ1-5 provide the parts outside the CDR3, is EADIYQTPRYLVIGTGKKITLECSQTMGHDKMYWYQQDPGMELHLIHYSYGVNSTEKGDLSSESTVSRIRTEHFPLTLESARPSHTSQYLCASSHKPGQGGNQPQHFGDGTRLSIL.